This entry describes one T cell receptor beta chain. Its target is not known. This sample was taken from a study of shared clonotypes between healthy human individuals. Sorted-subset replicate PCRs used roughly 210 ng of genomic DNA. This amount corresponded to 30,000 to 35,000 T cell genomes. The method was immunoSEQ multiplex PCR; TCRdb's version includes in-frame clones alone and lacks a portion of them. In the table there are 2 million to 2.5 million clones, about 92% of which are singletons. CDR1 and CDR2 (germline): SGDLS, YYNGEE. The V end lost 0 bases, the J end lost 2 bases, and 10 bases lay between the germline ends. This CDR3 contains 15 residues. Naive CD8 cells lacked CD45RO and underwent positive selection for CCR7, leaving out terminally differentiated effector memory CD45RA+ cells. Study results and caveats: Among the subsets, naive ones generally showed larger estimated richness than memory ones. Clonotype sharing among donors was thought likely to change with sequencing depth.

The receptor's source is a man in his late teens or twenties in good health. Some clones in this sample may be carry-over from other donors' samples. The sequenced sample consisted of naive CD8+ T cells from PBMCs. The chain links TRBV9 to TRBJ2-3, with no clear D. The CDR3 is CASSVDGLFTDTQYF. The CDR3 bases are TGTGCCAGCAGCGTAGACGGCTTGTTCACAGATACGCAGTATTTT.